This record covers a single T cell receptor (beta chain). The CDR3 has 15 amino acids. With V trimmed by 0 bases and J by 3 bases, 4 bases remained unmatched. CDR1 MDHEN and CDR2 SYDVKM come from the germline V gene. Sequenced by immunoSEQ multiplex PCR; TCRdb stores in-frame clones only, minus some. The table has 200,000 to 250,000 clones, approximately 90% seen once. This sample is drawn from a study of blood T cell repertoires in COVID-19. The sample was PBMCs or T cells enriched from blood (not recorded which). The V and J genes are TRBV28 and TRBJ1-1; 7 nucleotides line up with TRBD1. The TCR originated in a man between 18 and 35 years old with acute COVID-19. The CDR3 DNA is TGTGCCAGCAGTTTATGGACAGGGAGCTACACTGAAGCTTTCTTT. Amino acids: CASSLWTGSYTEAFF.